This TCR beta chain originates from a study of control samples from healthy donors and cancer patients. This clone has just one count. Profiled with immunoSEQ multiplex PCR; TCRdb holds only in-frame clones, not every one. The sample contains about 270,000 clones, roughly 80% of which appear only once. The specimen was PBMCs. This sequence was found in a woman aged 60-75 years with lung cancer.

CDR3 DNA: TGTGCCAGCAGCTCCCGAGACAGTTACTCCTACAATGAGCAGTTCTTC. It is translated as CASSSRDSYSYNEQFF. The chain employs TRBV7-3 and TRBJ2-1; D is perhaps TRBD1 (5 bases). The V gene lost 4 bases and the J gene lost 0 bases, with 13 bases spanning the gap. The germline V gene has CDR1 SGHTA and CDR2 FQGTGA. The CDR3 length is 16 residues.